This TCR beta chain emerged from a study of cytomegalovirus exposure and HLA in healthy donors. The PCR made use of 60 Vbeta and 13 Jbeta primers. Clones were read by immunoSEQ multiplex PCR, and TCRdb kept only the in-frame ones, dropping some. The profile shows approximately 170,000 clones, 75% to 90% of them singletons. Germline CDR1 SEHNR, CDR2 FQNEAQ (reference sequence). CDR3 length equals 16 residues. Notes on this clone: The junction departs from the called germline gene at one end, perhaps through a read error.

The chain employs TRBV7-9 and TRBJ1-4; 11 bases match TRBD1. Sequencing used PBMCs. This sequence originates from a male donor in good health and CMV-seronegative. The DNA of the CDR3 is TGTTCCAGCAGCAAGGACAGGGGGCCAACTAATGAAAAACTGTTTTTT. Its protein product is CSSSKDRGPTNEKLFF.